What follows are 14 T cell receptor beta chains derived from one specimen sequenced in a study of T cell responses to AZD1222 COVID-19 vaccine. This table comes from immunoSEQ multiplex PCR, and its TCRdb copy is limited to in-frame clones, with some not included. The profile shows approximately 200,000 clones, approximately 93% of them singletons. The material was peripheral blood, obtained 28 days after the second AZD1222 dose. The receptors derive from an adult who received the AZD1222 COVID-19 vaccine.

V usage is TRBV2 and J usage is TRBJ2-7; 9 bases fit TRBD2. CDR3 size: 15 residues. Germline CDR1 is SNHLY and CDR2 is FYNNEI. Trimming cost V 0 bases and J 4 bases; bases outside gene matches: 4. CDR3 coding DNA: TGTGCCAGCAGTGAAGCTAGCGGGAGTTGGTACGAGCAGTACTTC. Encoded protein: CASSEASGSWYEQYF.

The chain combines TRBV15 with TRBJ1-1; D uncertain. There are 12 residues in the CDR3. CDR1 LNHNV and CDR2 YYDKDF come from the germline V gene (reference sequence). Trimming left V 0 bases short and J 4 bases short, with 3 bases between. The CDR3 region has the DNA TGTGCCACCAGCAGAGATCTCACTGAAGCTTTCTTT. Amino acids: CATSRDLTEAFF.

The V and J genes are TRBV6-4 and TRBJ2-7; no clear D gene. With 9 bases removed from V and 3 bases from J, the gap between germline ends came to 21 bases. The CDR3 runs 15 residues. CDR1 and CDR2 (germline): MRHNA, SNTAGT. CDR3 DNA sequence: TGTGCCAGGGCCCCCCGACTTGTTATCGGCTACGAGCAGTACTTC. Its protein is CARAPRLVIGYEQYF.

The gene calls are TRBV5-5 and TRBJ1-4, with unresolved D. Trimming removed 4 bases at V and 7 bases at J, with 14 bases between. CDR3 length: 14 residues. Germline V gene lookup returns CDR1 SGHKS and CDR2 YYEKEE (reference sequence). The CDR3 region has the DNA TGTGCCAGCAGCCTTATCCTAACGGGTGAAAAACTGTTTTTT. Translated, it gives CASSLILTGEKLFF. Variable domain in full (rest from reference TRBV5-5 and TRBJ1-4): DAGVTQSPTHLIKTRGQQVTLRCSPISGHKSVSWYQQVLGQGPQFIFQYYEKEERGRGNFPDRFSARQFPNYSSELNVNALLLGDSALYLCASSLILTGEKLFFGSGTQLSVL.

The chain is built from TRBV27 and TRBJ2-7, with 12 bases fitting TRBD2. The CDR3 has 15 residues. V lost 5 bases to trimming and J lost 0 bases; unmatched junction nucleotides: 2. CDR1 MNHEY and CDR2 SMNVEV come from the germline V gene (reference sequence). The CDR3 DNA sequence: TGTGCCAGCAGTAGGACTAGCGGGGCCTCCTACGAGCAGTACTTC. Residues: CASSRTSGASYEQYF.

This sequence joins TRBV5-4 and TRBJ2-1; 9 nucleotides line up with TRBD2. Germline values: CDR1 SGHNT, CDR2 YYREEE (reference sequence). The CDR3 runs 16 residues. Unmatched junction bases numbered 5, after V lost 3 bases and J lost 1 base. CDR3 region: CASSSIAGVSYNEQFF. The CDR3 DNA is TGTGCCAGCAGCTCGATAGCGGGAGTGTCCTACAATGAGCAGTTCTTC. The full variable domain, its missing parts supplied by reference TRBV5-4 and TRBJ2-1, is ETGVTQSPTHLIKTRGQQVTLRCSSQSGHNTVSWYQQALGQGPQFIFQYYREEENGRGNFPPRFSGLQFPNYSSELNVNALELDDSALYLCASSSIAGVSYNEQFFGPGTRLTVL.

The V call is TRBV5-1, the J call TRBJ2-1, with 7 bases aligning to TRBD2. V shed 6 bases, J shed 0 bases, and the junction held 12 bases outside the gene matches. Per the germline V gene, CDR1 is SGHRS and CDR2 is YFSETQ. CDR3 size: 17 residues. The CDR3 DNA follows: TGCGCCAGCATTGGGGCTAGCGGTAGGAGCTCCTACAATGAGCAGTTCTTC. It translates to CASIGASGRSSYNEQFF.

As for this clone: At one boundary the junction diverges from the germline segment, which might be a read error. CDR3 sequence reads: CAWRDRDFRRF. The CDR3 DNA reads as TGTGCCTGGAGGGATCGGGACTTCAGGCGTTTT. The V and J genes are TRBV30 and TRBJ1-4; perhaps TRBD1 as D (5 bases). This CDR3 has 11 amino acids. Germline-derived CDR1 and CDR2 are GTSNPN and SVGIG (reference sequence).

This chain connects TRBV27 to TRBJ1-2, with TRBD1 identical over 8 bases. Germline trimming cut 8 bases from V and 0 bases from J; bases unmatched to any gene: 5. The germline V gene has CDR1 MNHEY and CDR2 SMNVEV (reference sequence). This CDR3 is built from 14 residues. The CDR3 is CASADRDTNYGYTF. The DNA for the CDR3 is TGTGCCAGCGCGGACAGGGACACTAACTATGGCTACACCTTC.

Comment on this clone: At one end the junction does not follow the germline gene, possibly because of a read error. The V call is TRBV7-7, the J call TRBJ2-2, with D tentatively TRBD1 or TRBD2 (5 bases each). Germline V gene data show CDR1 as SSHAT and CDR2 as FNYEAQ (reference sequence). This CDR3 comprises 16 residues. CDR3 protein: CASSPLSSGPTGELFF. The CDR3 nucleotides read TGTGCTAGCAGCCCACTTTCGTCGGGACCCACCGGGGAGCTGTTTTTT.

This chain connects TRBV11-3 to TRBJ2-3; D uncertain. The CDR3 is 15 amino acids. From germline, CDR1 is SGHNT and CDR2 YENEEA. V was trimmed by 5 bases and J by 0 bases, leaving 12 bases between them. CDR3: CASSLRSSSTDTQYF. Written as DNA, the CDR3 is TGTGCCAGCAGCCTTCGGAGCTCTAGCACAGATACGCAGTATTTT.

This clone is termed medium-sized. This chain connects TRBV7-8 to TRBJ2-1; TRBD2 aligns across 11 bases. J was trimmed by 6 bases and V by 1 base; bases with no gene match: 5. The CDR3 runs 16 residues. Germline CDR1 and CDR2: SGHVS and FQNEAQ. The CDR3 coding sequence is TGTGCCAGCAGCTTAGACTTAGCGGGAGGGCCCAATGAGCAGTTCTTC. It specifies CASSLDLAGGPNEQFF.

About this clone itself: At one end, the junction sequence differs from germline, possibly due to a read error. The DNA for the CDR3 is TGTGCTAGCAGCTTAAGAAACGGCCAGGTTCCCTCTGGAAACACCATATATTTT. It translates to CASSLRNGQVPSGNTIYF. The chain employs TRBV7-7 and TRBJ1-3; D is uncertain. Germline CDR1 SSHAT, CDR2 FNYEAQ (reference sequence). This CDR3 is built from 18 residues.

This clone was found a few times. The chain links TRBV5-1 to TRBJ1-1; tentative D call: TRBD1 (6 bases). The germline CDR1 and CDR2 sequences are SGHRS and YFSETQ. This CDR3 has 14 amino acids. V was trimmed by 7 bases and J by 3 bases, leaving 16 bases between them. Here the CDR3 reads CASSPGAGDTEAFF. The CDR3 DNA reads TGCGCCAGCTCCCCGGGGGCAGGGGACACTGAAGCTTTCTTT.